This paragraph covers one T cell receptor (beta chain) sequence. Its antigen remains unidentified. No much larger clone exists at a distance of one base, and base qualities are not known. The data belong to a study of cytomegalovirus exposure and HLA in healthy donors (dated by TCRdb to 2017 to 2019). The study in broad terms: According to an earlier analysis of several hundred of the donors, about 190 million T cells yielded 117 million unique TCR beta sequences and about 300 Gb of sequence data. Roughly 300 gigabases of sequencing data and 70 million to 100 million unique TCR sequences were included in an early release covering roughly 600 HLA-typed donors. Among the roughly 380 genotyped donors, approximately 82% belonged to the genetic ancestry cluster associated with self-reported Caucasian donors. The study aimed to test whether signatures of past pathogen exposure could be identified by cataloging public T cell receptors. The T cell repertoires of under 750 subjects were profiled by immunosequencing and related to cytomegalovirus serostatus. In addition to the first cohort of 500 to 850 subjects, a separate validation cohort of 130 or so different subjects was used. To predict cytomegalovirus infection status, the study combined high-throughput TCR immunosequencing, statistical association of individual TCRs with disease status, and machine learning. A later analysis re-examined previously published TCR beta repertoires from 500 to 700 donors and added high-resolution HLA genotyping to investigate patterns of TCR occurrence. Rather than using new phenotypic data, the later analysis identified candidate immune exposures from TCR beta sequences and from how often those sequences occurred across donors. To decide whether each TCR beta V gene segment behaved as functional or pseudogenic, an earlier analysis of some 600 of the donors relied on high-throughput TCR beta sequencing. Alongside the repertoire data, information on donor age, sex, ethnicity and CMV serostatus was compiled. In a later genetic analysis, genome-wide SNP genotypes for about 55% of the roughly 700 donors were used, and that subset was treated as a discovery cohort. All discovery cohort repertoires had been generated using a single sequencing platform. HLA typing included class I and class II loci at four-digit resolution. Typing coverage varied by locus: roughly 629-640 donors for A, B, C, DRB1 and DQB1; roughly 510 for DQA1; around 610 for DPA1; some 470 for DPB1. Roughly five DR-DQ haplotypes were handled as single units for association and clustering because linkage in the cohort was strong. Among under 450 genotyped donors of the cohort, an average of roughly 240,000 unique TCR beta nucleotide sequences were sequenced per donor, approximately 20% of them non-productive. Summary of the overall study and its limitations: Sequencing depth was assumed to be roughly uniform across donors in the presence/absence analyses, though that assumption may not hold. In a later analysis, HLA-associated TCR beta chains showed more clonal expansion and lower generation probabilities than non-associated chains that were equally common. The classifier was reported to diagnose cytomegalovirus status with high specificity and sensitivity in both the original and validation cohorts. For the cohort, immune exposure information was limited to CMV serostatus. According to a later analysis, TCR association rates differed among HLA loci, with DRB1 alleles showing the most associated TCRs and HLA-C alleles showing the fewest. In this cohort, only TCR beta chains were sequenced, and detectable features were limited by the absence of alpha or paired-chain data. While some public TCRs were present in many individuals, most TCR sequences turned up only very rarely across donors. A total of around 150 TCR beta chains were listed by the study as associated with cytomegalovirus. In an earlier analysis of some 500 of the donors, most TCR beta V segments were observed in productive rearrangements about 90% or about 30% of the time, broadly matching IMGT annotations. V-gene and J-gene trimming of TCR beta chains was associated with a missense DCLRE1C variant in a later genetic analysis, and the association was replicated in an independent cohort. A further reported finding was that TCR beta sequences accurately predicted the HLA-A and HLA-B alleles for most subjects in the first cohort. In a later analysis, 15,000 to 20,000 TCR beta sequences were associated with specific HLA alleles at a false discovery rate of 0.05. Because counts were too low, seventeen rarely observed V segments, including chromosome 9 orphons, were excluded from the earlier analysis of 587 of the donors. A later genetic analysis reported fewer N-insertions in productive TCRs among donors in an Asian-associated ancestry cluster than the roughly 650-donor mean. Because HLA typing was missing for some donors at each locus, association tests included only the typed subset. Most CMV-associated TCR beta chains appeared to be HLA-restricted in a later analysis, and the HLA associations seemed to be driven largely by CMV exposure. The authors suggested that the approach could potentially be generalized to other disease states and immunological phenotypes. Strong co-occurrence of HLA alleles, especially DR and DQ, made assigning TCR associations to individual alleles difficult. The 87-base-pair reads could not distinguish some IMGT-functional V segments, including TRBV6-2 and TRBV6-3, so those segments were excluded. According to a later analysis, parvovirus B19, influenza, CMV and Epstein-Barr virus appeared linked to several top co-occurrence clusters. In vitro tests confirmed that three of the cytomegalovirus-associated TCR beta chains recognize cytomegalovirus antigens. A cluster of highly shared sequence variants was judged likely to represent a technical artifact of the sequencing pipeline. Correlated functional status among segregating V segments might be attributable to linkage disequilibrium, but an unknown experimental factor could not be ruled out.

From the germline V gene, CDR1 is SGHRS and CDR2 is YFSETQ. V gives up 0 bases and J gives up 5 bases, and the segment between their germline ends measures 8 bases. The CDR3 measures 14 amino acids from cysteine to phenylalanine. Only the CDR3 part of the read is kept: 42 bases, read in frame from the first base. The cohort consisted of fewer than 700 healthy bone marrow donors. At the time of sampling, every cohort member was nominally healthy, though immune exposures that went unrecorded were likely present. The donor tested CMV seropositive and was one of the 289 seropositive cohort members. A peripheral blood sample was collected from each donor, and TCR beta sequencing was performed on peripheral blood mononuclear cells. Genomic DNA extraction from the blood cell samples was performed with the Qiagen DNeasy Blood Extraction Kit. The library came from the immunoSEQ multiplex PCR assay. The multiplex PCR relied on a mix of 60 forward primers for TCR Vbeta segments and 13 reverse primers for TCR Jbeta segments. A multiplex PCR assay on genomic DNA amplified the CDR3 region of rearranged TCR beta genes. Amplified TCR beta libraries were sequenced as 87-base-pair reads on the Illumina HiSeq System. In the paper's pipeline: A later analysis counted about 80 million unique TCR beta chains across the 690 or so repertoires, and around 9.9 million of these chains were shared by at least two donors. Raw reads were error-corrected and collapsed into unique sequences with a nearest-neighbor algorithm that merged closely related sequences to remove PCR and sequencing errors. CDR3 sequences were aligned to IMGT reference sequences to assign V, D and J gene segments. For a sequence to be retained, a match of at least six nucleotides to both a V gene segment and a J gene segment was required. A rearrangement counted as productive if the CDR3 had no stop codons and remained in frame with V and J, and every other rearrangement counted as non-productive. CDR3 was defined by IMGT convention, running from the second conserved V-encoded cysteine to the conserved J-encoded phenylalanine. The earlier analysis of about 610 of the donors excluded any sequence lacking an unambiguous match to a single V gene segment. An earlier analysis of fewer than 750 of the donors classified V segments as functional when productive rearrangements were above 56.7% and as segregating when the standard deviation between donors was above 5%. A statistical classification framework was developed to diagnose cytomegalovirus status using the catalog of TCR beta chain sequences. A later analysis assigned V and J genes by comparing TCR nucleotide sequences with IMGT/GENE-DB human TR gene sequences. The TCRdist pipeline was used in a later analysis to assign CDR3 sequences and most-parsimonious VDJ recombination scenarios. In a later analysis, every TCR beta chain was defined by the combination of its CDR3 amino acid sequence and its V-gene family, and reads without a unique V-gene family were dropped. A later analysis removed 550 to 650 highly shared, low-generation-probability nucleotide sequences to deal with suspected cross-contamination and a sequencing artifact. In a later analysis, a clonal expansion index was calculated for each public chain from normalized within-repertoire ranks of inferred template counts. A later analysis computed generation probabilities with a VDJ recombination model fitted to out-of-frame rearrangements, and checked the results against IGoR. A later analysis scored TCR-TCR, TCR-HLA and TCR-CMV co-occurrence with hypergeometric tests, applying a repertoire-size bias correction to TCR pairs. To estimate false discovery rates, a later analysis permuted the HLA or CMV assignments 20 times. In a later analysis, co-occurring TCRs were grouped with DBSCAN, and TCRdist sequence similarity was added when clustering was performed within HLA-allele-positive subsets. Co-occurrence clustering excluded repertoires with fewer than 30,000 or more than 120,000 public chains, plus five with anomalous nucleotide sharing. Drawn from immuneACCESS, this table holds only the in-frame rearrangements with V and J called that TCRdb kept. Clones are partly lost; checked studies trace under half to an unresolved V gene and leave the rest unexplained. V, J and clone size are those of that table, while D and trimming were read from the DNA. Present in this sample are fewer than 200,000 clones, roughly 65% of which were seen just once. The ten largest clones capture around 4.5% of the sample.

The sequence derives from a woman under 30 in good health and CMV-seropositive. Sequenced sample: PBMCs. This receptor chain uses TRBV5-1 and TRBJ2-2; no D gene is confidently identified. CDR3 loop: CASSLGQVTGELFF. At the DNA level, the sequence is TGCGCCAGCAGCTTGGGGCAGGTGACCGGGGAGCTGTTTTTT.